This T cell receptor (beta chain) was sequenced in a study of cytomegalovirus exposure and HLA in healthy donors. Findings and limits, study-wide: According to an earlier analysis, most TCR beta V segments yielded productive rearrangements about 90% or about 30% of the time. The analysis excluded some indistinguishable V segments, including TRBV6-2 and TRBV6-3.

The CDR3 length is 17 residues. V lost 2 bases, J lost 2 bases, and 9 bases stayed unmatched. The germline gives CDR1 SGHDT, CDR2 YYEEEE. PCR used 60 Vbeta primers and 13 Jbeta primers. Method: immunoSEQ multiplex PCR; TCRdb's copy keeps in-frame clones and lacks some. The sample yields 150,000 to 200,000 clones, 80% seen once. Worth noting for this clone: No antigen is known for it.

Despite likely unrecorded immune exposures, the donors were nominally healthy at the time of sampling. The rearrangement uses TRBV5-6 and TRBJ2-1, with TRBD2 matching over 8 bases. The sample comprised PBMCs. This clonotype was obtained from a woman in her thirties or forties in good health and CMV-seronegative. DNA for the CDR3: TGTGCCAGCAGCTTAAGACCCACTAGCGGACCCTACAATGAGCAGTTCTTC. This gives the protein CASSLRPTSGPYNEQFF.